The 24 T cell receptor beta chains below all came from one sample that was sequenced in a study of blood T cell repertoires in COVID-19. Clones were read by immunoSEQ multiplex PCR, and TCRdb kept only the in-frame ones, dropping some. The data hold 150,000 to 200,000 clones, with roughly nine tenths observed a single time. Sequencing was carried out using peripheral blood. The receptor set was obtained from a man aged 18 to 29 who had recovered from COVID-19.

This clone appeared a few times. CDR3 sequence: CASSQEYDAGSNNQPQHF. CDR3 nucleotides: TGCGCCAGCAGCCAAGAGTACGACGCAGGGTCAAACAATCAGCCCCAGCATTTT. This chain links TRBV4-3 with TRBJ1-5; TRBD1 might be the D (5 bases). The length of the CDR3 is 18 residues. V lost 0 bases and J 3 bases, leaving 18 bases between the germline ends. Germline values: CDR1 LGHNA, CDR2 YSLEER.

This rearrangement joins TRBV7-2 to TRBJ1-1, with D possibly matching TRBD1 (5 bases). Per germline, CDR1 SGHTA and CDR2 FQGNSA. Deletions cut 1 base from V and 0 bases from J, with 6 bases between. This CDR3 has 14 amino acids. CDR3 in amino acids: CASSLDRMNTEAFF. The CDR3 region has the DNA TGTGCCAGCAGCTTAGACAGGATGAACACTGAAGCTTTCTTT.

The V gene is TRBV4-3, the J gene TRBJ2-1, with 9 bases identical to TRBD2. The CDR3 extends over 15 amino acids. Germline CDR1 LGHNA, CDR2 YSLEER. V lost 1 base to trimming and J lost 8 bases; unmatched junction nucleotides: 6. Written as DNA, the CDR3 is TGCGCCAGCAGCCAAGTTGTTAGCGGGAGTGATGAGCAGTTCTTC. It is translated as CASSQVVSGSDEQFF.

This chain uses TRBV15 with TRBJ2-3, with TRBD2 as a possible D gene (6 bases). The germline CDR1 and CDR2 sequences are LNHNV and YYDKDF (reference sequence). V was clipped by 0 bases and J by 1 base, with 11 bases between them. The CDR3 is made up of 16 amino acids. The CDR3 sequence is CATSRDIASGTDTQYF. The CDR3 coding sequence is TGTGCCACCAGCAGAGATATAGCTAGCGGCACAGATACGCAGTATTTT.

This clone was detected once. The gene calls are TRBV13 and TRBJ2-2, with D perhaps matching TRBD2 (7 bases). The CDR3 is 17 residues long. The V gene lost 6 bases and the J gene lost 0 bases, with 17 bases spanning the gap. CDR1 and CDR2 (germline): PRHDT, FYEKMQ (reference sequence). Here the CDR3 DNA reads TGTGCCAGCAGTACTAGGGGGGACTACACGAACACCGGGGAGCTGTTTTTT. Translating gives CASSTRGDYTNTGELFF. Based on the CDR3 plus reference TRBV13 and TRBJ2-2, the full variable domain is AAGVIQSPRHLIKEKRETATLKCYPIPRHDTVYWYQQGPGQDPQFLISFYEKMQSDKGSIPDRFSAQQFSDYHSELNMSSLELGDSALYFCASSTRGDYTNTGELFFGEGSRLTVL.

This sequence joins TRBV29-1 and TRBJ2-7; 7 nucleotides align to TRBD1. The V and J ends lost 2 bases and 4 bases, in that order; junction bases with no gene match: 8. Per germline, CDR1 SQVTM and CDR2 ANQGSEA. The CDR3 is made up of 14 amino acids. The CDR3 sequence is CSVEKGQTDYEQYF. CDR3 DNA: TGCAGCGTTGAAAAGGGACAGACGGATTACGAGCAGTACTTC.

This chain joins TRBV25-1 and TRBJ1-2; TRBD1 might be the D (5 bases). In germline, CDR1 is MGHDK, CDR2 SYGVNS. The V end was cut by 5 bases, the J end by 8 bases, with 18 bases between. The CDR3 runs to 14 residues. CDR3 amino acids: CASSPSFEQEGYTF. CDR3 sequence (DNA): TGTGCCAGCAGTCCCTCCTTCGAACAGGAGGGCTACACCTTC.

The count of this clone is one. This chain connects TRBV6-5 to TRBJ1-4; D may be TRBD1 (6 bases). V lost 6 bases and J 3 bases, leaving 11 bases between the germline ends. The germline V gene has CDR1 MNHEY and CDR2 SVGAGI. This CDR3 spans 14 amino acids. CDR3 DNA: TGTGCCAGCAGCATCGACAGGTCTAATGAAAAACTGTTTTTT. This sequence encodes CASSIDRSNEKLFF.

This clone appeared a single time. The J gene is TRBJ1-2, the V gene TRBV19, with a tentative D call TRBD1 (6 bases). Germline V CDR1 and CDR2: LNHDA, SQIVND (reference sequence). V was cut by 4 bases and J by 4 bases, with 10 bases left in between. The CDR3 loop spans 13 amino acids. CDR3 in amino acids: CASSRQGSYGYTF. The CDR3 DNA is TGTGCCAGTAGTAGGCAGGGGTCCTATGGCTACACCTTC.

This CDR3 reads CATSPGLAGNEQFF. CDR3 bases: TGTGCCACCTCCCCGGGACTAGCGGGCAATGAGCAGTTCTTC. The chain couples TRBV9 to TRBJ2-1; 12 bases fit TRBD2. The CDR3 is made up of 14 amino acids. V lost 9 bases and J lost 6; bases outside the gene matches: 7. CDR1 SGDLS and CDR2 YYNGEE come from the germline V gene.

The rearrangement uses TRBV6-2 or TRBV6-3 and TRBJ2-7; a weak D match, TRBD2 (6 bases). In germline, CDR1 is MNHEY, CDR2 SVGEGT. Trimming stripped 0 bases from V and 5 bases from J, with 17 bases between. The CDR3 length is 16 residues. CDR3 sequence reads: CASSYSDYPHGHEQYF. Here the CDR3 DNA reads TGTGCCAGCAGTTACTCGGACTACCCTCATGGCCACGAGCAGTACTTC.

J is TRBJ2-7 and V is TRBV7-2, with D possibly TRBD1 on 5 matching bases. Germline values: CDR1 SGHTA, CDR2 FQGNSA. Between the trimmed V and J ends, which lost 5 bases and 8 bases, there was a span of 13 bases. The CDR3 loop spans 12 amino acids. CDR3 bases: TGTGCCAGCAGCGCAGGGTTCGTGCAGCAGTACTTC. Translation: CASSAGFVQQYF. The entire variable domain, with the rest obtained from reference TRBV7-2 and TRBJ2-7, is as follows: GAGVSQSPSNKVTEKGKDVELRCDPISGHTALYWYRQSLGQGLEFLIYFQGNSAPDKSGLPSDRFSAERTGGSVSTLTIQRTQQEDSAVYLCASSAGFVQQYFGPGTRLTVT.

The chain couples TRBV28 to TRBJ1-2; tentatively, D is TRBD1 (5 bases). V lost 2 bases, J lost 7 bases, and 17 bases lay in between. The germline gives CDR1 MDHEN, CDR2 SYDVKM. The CDR3 is 15 amino acids. CDR3 region: CASSLVVRAGFGYTF. In DNA form, the CDR3 reads TGTGCCAGCAGTTTAGTAGTAAGGGCAGGGTTTGGCTACACCTTC.

The CDR3 loop reads CASSDKLTSGSHAYEQYF. The CDR3 bases are TGTGCCAGCAGCGATAAACTGACTAGCGGGAGCCATGCGTACGAGCAGTACTTC. The chain is built from TRBV3-1 (or the pseudogene TRBV3-2) and TRBJ2-7; TRBD2 agrees at 12 bases. The CDR3 contains 18 residues. Germline V gives CDR1 LGHDT, CDR2 YNNKEL (reference sequence). V trimming: 5 bases; J trimming: 4 bases; junction bases outside the gene matches: 15.

V gene TRBV7-9 combines with J gene TRBJ2-5, with 10 bases fitting TRBD2. The ends lost 1 base at V and 5 bases at J; junction bases unmatched: 7. Looked up from germline, CDR1 is SEHNR and CDR2 is FQNEAQ (reference sequence). This CDR3 is 16 amino acids long. CDR3 protein: CASSLVGSGGTETQYF. The CDR3, as DNA: TGTGCCAGCAGCTTAGTCGGTAGCGGGGGGACGGAGACCCAGTACTTC.

The chain combines TRBV27 with TRBJ2-3; 8 bases match TRBD2. After removal of 10 bases from V and 5 bases from J, the junction contained 14 bases not matched to a gene. The CDR3 is 15 residues long. Germline V gene lookup returns CDR1 MNHEY and CDR2 SMNVEV (reference sequence). The chain's CDR3 is CATRSMIAGKDTQYF. The DNA of the CDR3 is TGTGCCACCAGGAGTATGATAGCGGGAAAAGATACGCAGTATTTT.

This clone appeared once. The rearrangement uses TRBV20-1 and TRBJ2-3, with D possibly being TRBD2 (5 bases). V dropped 3 bases and J dropped 2 bases, with 9 bases sitting between them. The CDR3 spans 13 residues. CDR1 is DFQATT and CDR2 is SNEGSKA in the germline V gene (reference sequence). The CDR3 nucleotides read TGCAGTGCTAGTGGCGGGCACACAGATACGCAGTATTTT. This sequence encodes CSASGGHTDTQYF.

This clone was found once. V usage is TRBV21-1 and J usage is TRBJ1-4; TRBD1 is the table's D call, not checked against the DNA. TRBV21-1 is a listed pseudogene. The CDR3 is 20 amino acids. Here the CDR3 reads CASSKEGDPVQGQKNEKLFF. The CDR3 DNA reads as TGTGCCAGCAGCAAAGAGGGGGACCCAGTACAGGGACAGAAGAATGAAAAACTGTTTTTT.

The V call is TRBV15, the J call TRBJ1-4; the match to TRBD1 covers 12 bases. CDR1 is LNHNV, CDR2 YYDKDF, per germline (reference sequence). This CDR3 region has 18 residues. J gave up 8 bases and V 0 bases, and 10 bases lay outside the gene matches. CDR3 nucleotides: TGTGCCACCAGCAGAGACCTTGGGACCGGGACAGGGGGCGAAAAACTGTTTTTT. Residues: CATSRDLGTGTGGEKLFF.

The rearrangement joins TRBV18 to TRBJ2-1; a weak D match, TRBD1 (6 bases). There are 13 residues in the CDR3. CDR1 and CDR2 (germline): KGHSH, LQKENI. The ends were cut back, 4 bases at V and 2 bases at J, with 6 bases in the middle. The CDR3 DNA sequence: TGTGCCAGCTCACAGGGGGCCTACAATGAGCAGTTCTTC. This encodes CASSQGAYNEQFF.

J is TRBJ1-4 and V is TRBV6-5, with a weak D call TRBD1 (6 bases). Looked up from germline, CDR1 is MNHEY and CDR2 is SVGAGI. Trimming removed 2 bases at V and 6 bases at J, with 10 bases between. The CDR3 runs 14 residues. CDR3 loop: CASSYGGYHEKLFF. DNA of the CDR3: TGTGCCAGCAGTTACGGGGGCTACCATGAAAAACTGTTTTTT.

This clone has just a few counts. In DNA, the CDR3 is TGTGCCAGCAGTGAAGGACCGGGACTCGACCAAGAGACCCAGTACTTC. Translation gives CASSEGPGLDQETQYF. This chain connects TRBV25-1 to TRBJ2-5; maybe TRBD2 (6 bases). The CDR3 is 16 amino acids. V was pared by 2 bases and J by 0 bases, with 13 bases between. Germline CDR1 is MGHDK and CDR2 is SYGVNS.

The chain is built from TRBV6-2 or TRBV6-3 and TRBJ2-2; a weak D match, TRBD1 (5 bases). The germline CDR1 and CDR2 sequences are MNHEY and SVGEGT. The CDR3 spans 15 residues. V was pared by 2 bases and J by 6 bases, with 13 bases between. As DNA, the CDR3 is TGTGCCAGCAGTTACGGGGCTCGGGTTGCCGGGGAGCTGTTTTTT. Amino acid sequence: CASSYGARVAGELFF.

The chain recombines TRBV18 with TRBJ1-5, with TRBD1 identical over 9 bases. J gave up 5 bases and V 4 bases, and 0 bases lay outside the gene matches. CDR1 and CDR2 (germline): KGHSH, LQKENI. CDR3 length equals 13 residues. The CDR3: CASSRTGDQPQHF. The DNA of the CDR3 is TGTGCCAGCTCACGGACAGGGGATCAGCCCCAGCATTTT.